The 16 T cell receptor beta chains below were found in one sample sequenced in a study of cytomegalovirus exposure and HLA in healthy donors. Primers included in the PCR were 60 Vbeta and 13 Jbeta primers. Profiled with immunoSEQ multiplex PCR; TCRdb holds only in-frame clones, not every one. The sample holds 130,000 or so clones, around 75% seen once. Sequenced input: PBMCs. Every receptor here comes from a woman aged 45-65 years in good health and CMV-seropositive.

In its sample, this clone was seen a few times. The CDR3 is CASSFLAGSGYEQYF. The CDR3 DNA is TGTGCCAGCAGTTTCCTAGCGGGATCAGGGTACGAGCAGTACTTC. The genes are TRBV27 and TRBJ2-7, with 9 bases matching TRBD2. From germline, CDR1 is MNHEY and CDR2 SMNVEV (reference sequence). V was clipped by 3 bases and J by 4 bases; unmatched bases: 7. CDR3 size: 15 residues.

The chain employs TRBV7-2 and TRBJ2-7; 8 positions match TRBD1. CDR1 and CDR2 (germline): SGHTA, FQGNSA. Trimming took 4 bases from V and 0 from J; bases not matched to a gene: 2. This CDR3 contains 14 residues. The CDR3, as DNA: TGTGCCAGCAGCTACGGACAGGGCTCCTACGAGCAGTACTTC. It is translated as CASSYGQGSYEQYF.

The chain has TRBV11-2 and TRBJ2-7; TRBD1 agrees at 7 bases. The V gene end was trimmed by 5 bases and the J gene end by 11 bases; junction bases not matched to a gene: 18. The CDR3 runs to 15 residues. Germline V gene lookup returns CDR1 SGHAT and CDR2 FQNNGV. CDR3 amino acids: CASSLPGQYTSAEYF. CDR3 sequence (DNA): TGTGCCAGCAGCCTACCGGGACAGTATACTTCGGCGGAGTACTTC. The full variable domain, in which reference TRBV11-2 and TRBJ2-7 provide the parts outside the CDR3, is EAGVAQSPRYKIIEKRQSVAFWCNPISGHATLYWYQQILGQGPKLLIQFQNNGVVDDSQLPKDRFSAERLKGVDSTLKIQPAKLEDSAVYLCASSLPGQYTSAEYFGPGTRLTVT.

The V gene is TRBV4-2, the J gene TRBJ2-7, with a tentative D call TRBD1 (6 bases). Germline loops: CDR1 LGHNA, CDR2 YNFKEQ. CDR3 length: 14 residues. Trimming cost V 3 bases and J 4 bases, with 13 bases left between them. CDR3 protein: CASSQGHLGYEQYF. The CDR3 DNA follows: TGTGCCAGCAGCCAGGGACACCTAGGATACGAGCAGTACTTC.

The count of this clone is one. The V and J genes are TRBV29-1 and TRBJ2-5; 9 bases fit TRBD1. The J call may not be correct, given that the DNA end is closer to TRBJ2-7. The CDR3 sequence is 13 residues long. CDR1 is SQVTM and CDR2 is ANQGSEA in the germline V gene. CDR3 sequence: CSVPGTGQHEQYF. The DNA for the CDR3 is TGCAGCGTTCCCGGGACAGGGCAGCACGAGCAGTACTTC.

The V and J genes are TRBV18 and TRBJ2-7; TRBD2 might be the D (6 bases). V lost 2 bases and J lost 12, with 17 bases in between. The CDR3 consists of 13 residues. Germline V lookup: CDR1 KGHSH, CDR2 LQKENI. CDR3 residues: CASSPAAREATYF. CDR3 coding DNA: TGTGCCAGCTCACCAGCAGCGAGGGAGGCAACGTACTTC.

The chain carries TRBV4-3 and TRBJ2-1; 8 nucleotides match TRBD2. The CDR3 extends over 16 amino acids. After removal of 4 bases from V and 7 bases from J, the junction contained 12 bases not matched to a gene. Germline V gene sequence: CDR1 LGHNA, CDR2 YSLEER. The CDR3 here is CASSPGTSRLLNEQFF. The CDR3 nucleotides are TGCGCCAGCAGCCCCGGGACTAGTCGGTTGTTAAATGAGCAGTTCTTC.

The rearrangement uses TRBV7-9 and TRBJ2-7, with TRBD2 identical over 14 bases. From germline, CDR1 is SEHNR and CDR2 FQNEAQ (reference sequence). After removal of 5 bases from V and 2 bases from J, the junction contained 5 bases not matched to a gene. The CDR3 spans 16 residues. This CDR3 is CASSQGLAGETYEQYF. CDR3 DNA sequence: TGTGCCAGCAGCCAGGGACTAGCGGGGGAAACCTACGAGCAGTACTTC.

J is TRBJ1-4 and V is TRBV15, with TRBD1 as a possible D gene (5 bases). Germline V gene data show CDR1 as LNHNV and CDR2 as YYDKDF (reference sequence). The CDR3 extends over 15 amino acids. Between the trimmed V and J ends, which lost 4 bases and 5 bases, there was a span of 14 bases. CDR3 in DNA: TGTGCCACCAGCATCCTGGGGCGGCCGAATGAAAAACTGTTTTTT. Its protein product is CATSILGRPNEKLFF.

The chain carries TRBV30 and TRBJ2-7, with 8 bases matching TRBD1. CDR1 and CDR2 (germline): GTSNPN, SVGIG (reference sequence). J gave up 6 bases and V 1 base, and 2 bases lay outside the gene matches. CDR3 length: 12 residues. The CDR3 here is CAWSEQGGEQYF. The CDR3 region has the DNA TGTGCCTGGAGTGAACAGGGGGGCGAGCAGTACTTC.

J is TRBJ2-5 and V is TRBV27; 9 nucleotides match TRBD2. The germline V gene encodes CDR1 MNHEY and CDR2 SMNVEV (reference sequence). Trimming took 5 bases from V and 5 from J; bases not matched to a gene: 27. CDR3 length: 21 amino acids. CDR3 region: CASSIRQRKGTAGGLRETQYF. DNA of the CDR3: TGTGCCAGCAGTATACGACAACGCAAGGGAACAGCGGGAGGTCTGAGGGAGACCCAGTACTTC.

The chain uses TRBV29-1 and TRBJ1-2; 7 positions match TRBD1. The CDR3 spans 13 residues. The V gene end was trimmed by 6 bases and the J gene end by 8 bases; junction bases not matched to a gene: 12. Per germline, CDR1 SQVTM and CDR2 ANQGSEA. CDR3 protein: CSVLRQGSKGYTF. In DNA form, the CDR3 reads TGCAGCGTCCTCCGACAGGGCTCGAAGGGCTACACCTTC.

The chain combines TRBV11-2 with TRBJ2-7, with 9 positions matching TRBD2. In germline, CDR1 is SGHAT, CDR2 FQNNGV. The CDR3 runs 15 residues. The V gene end was trimmed by 5 bases and the J gene end by 2 bases; junction bases not matched to a gene: 7. The CDR3 region has the DNA TGTGCCAGCAGCGGTCTTAGCGGGAGAGCCTACGAGCAGTACTTC. Protein: CASSGLSGRAYEQYF.

The chain combines TRBV9 with TRBJ1-3; no clear D. V shed 2 bases and J shed 0 bases, with 9 bases lying between them. This CDR3 is built from 15 residues. Germline loops: CDR1 SGDLS, CDR2 YYNGEE. CDR3 protein: CASSVRGNSGNTIYF. The CDR3 region has the DNA TGTGCCAGCAGCGTCAGAGGGAACTCTGGAAACACCATATATTTT.

V gene TRBV29-1 combines with J gene TRBJ2-5, with TRBD1 matching 9 bases. V lost 5 bases and J lost 5; bases outside the gene matches: 9. The CDR3 sequence is 14 residues long. Germline V lookup: CDR1 SQVTM, CDR2 ANQGSEA. DNA for the CDR3: TGCAGCGTTCCGGGACAGGGTATAGGTGAGACCCAGTACTTC. Residues: CSVPGQGIGETQYF.

The V call is TRBV19, the J call TRBJ1-2, with 9 bases fitting TRBD1. Trimming at V came to 5 bases and at J to 6 bases, leaving 19 bases not matched to a gene. The CDR3 length is 18 residues. From germline, CDR1 is LNHDA and CDR2 SQIVND (reference sequence). In DNA form, the CDR3 reads TGTGCCAGTAGTGCCCGCGGAACCACCTACAGGGGGCAAAATGGCTACACCTTC. Its protein product is CASSARGTTYRGQNGYTF.